A selection of T cell receptor beta chains follows, all from one sample in a study of Ad26.COV2.S vaccination and SARS-CoV-2 variants. TCRdb's table, derived via immunoSEQ multiplex PCR, lists solely in-frame clones and lacks some. The data hold fewer than 600,000 clones, with roughly nine tenths observed a single time. This specimen was peripheral blood, taken in a trial of Ad26.COV2.S vaccine versus placebo. These receptors came from a person aged 18-65 years who received the Ad26.COV2.S COVID-19 vaccine or a placebo. CDR3s include the opening cysteine and the closing phenylalanine or tryptophan. The D gene is left open where the match is weak. Clone size is stated in some rows and not others, as once, few, many or a class when expanded.

TRBJ2-1,TRBV5-4,-,TRBD1,CASSSGQGTYNEQFF,TGTGCCAGCAGCTCCGGACAGGGAACCTACAATGAGCAGTTCTTC
TRBJ1-2,TRBV6-5,once,-,CASRRDTANYGYTF,TGTGCCAGCAGGCGGGACACAGCTAACTATGGCTACACCTTC
TRBJ2-5,TRBV7-2,-,TRBD1,CASSLAGPGQGTGETQYF,TGTGCCAGCAGCTTAGCCGGACCGGGACAGGGTACAGGAGAGACCCAGTACTTC
TRBJ2-5,TRBV4-1,-,TRBD1,CASSQVGQRETQYF,TGCGCCAGCAGCCAAGTGGGACAGCGGGAGACCCAGTACTTC
TRBJ1-2,TRBV10-3,-,TRBD1,CAISESQQGKRVYGYTF,TGTGCCATCAGTGAGTCCCAACAGGGGAAGAGGGTCTATGGCTACACCTTC
TRBJ1-2,TRBV4-1,-,TRBD1,CASSQATGDYYGYTF,TGCGCCAGCAGCCAAGCGACAGGGGATTACTATGGCTACACCTTC
TRBJ1-4,TRBV4-3,-,TRBD1,CASSLRQGAEEKLFF,TGCGCCAGCAGCCTACGACAGGGGGCGGAGGAAAAACTGTTTTTT
TRBJ1-2,TRBV20-1,-,-,CSASRGTPTNYGYTF,TGCAGTGCTAGTAGGGGGACACCGACCAACTATGGCTACACCTTC
TRBJ2-2,TRBV28,-,TRBD1,CASSPLGTANTGELFF,TGTGCCAGCAGTCCCTTGGGGACAGCGAACACCGGGGAGCTGTTTTTT
TRBJ2-6,TRBV9,-,-,CASSVATHSGANVLTF,TGTGCCAGCAGCGTAGCGACCCACTCTGGGGCCAACGTCCTGACTTTC
TRBJ1-2,TRBV5-1,many,-,CASSLGDTNYGYTF,TGCGCCAGCAGCTTGGGGGACACTAACTATGGCTACACCTTC
TRBJ1-2,TRBV5-1,-,-,CASSLGADYQANYGYTF,TGCGCCAGCAGCTTGGGGGCCGACTATCAGGCTAACTATGGCTACACCTTC
TRBJ1-5,TRBV24-1,-,-,CATSDSTGGGYSNQPQHF,TGTGCCACCAGTGATTCGACAGGCGGAGGGTATAGCAATCAGCCCCAGCATTTT
TRBJ2-7,TRBV28,few,-,CASGLLEKSYEQYF,TGTGCCAGCGGATTACTAGAGAAGTCCTACGAGCAGTACTTC
TRBJ1-5,TRBV7-2,-,-,CASSLAGREVNQPQHF,TGTGCCAGCAGCTTAGCGGGTCGAGAAGTCAATCAGCCCCAGCATTTT
TRBJ1-1,TRBV7-3,-,TRBD1,CASSTNAGGDTEAFF,TGTGCCAGCAGCACTAACGCAGGGGGAGACACTGAAGCTTTCTTT
TRBJ2-2,TRBV7-3,-,-,CASSSRVGELFF,TGTGCCAGCAGCTCCCGGGTCGGGGAGCTGTTTTTT
TRBJ2-5,TRBV6-5,-,TRBD1,CASRSDRGQETQYF,TGTGCCAGCAGATCTGACAGGGGCCAAGAGACCCAGTACTTC
TRBJ2-1,TRBV7-3,-,TRBD2,CASSFTGTSGRNEQFF,TGTGCCAGCAGCTTTACCGGGACTAGCGGCCGGAATGAGCAGTTCTTC
TRBJ2-1,TRBV19,once,TRBD2,CASSTLWTSGNEQFF,TGTGCCAGTAGTACTCTGTGGACTAGCGGTAATGAGCAGTTCTTC
TRBJ2-1,TRBV15,-,TRBD1,CATSRVRVPRDRDYNEQFF,TGTGCCACCAGCAGAGTACGCGTACCCCGGGACAGGGACTACAATGAGCAGTTCTTC
TRBJ1-2,TRBV27,once,-,CASSRPNQGGYTF,TGTGCCAGCAGCCGCCCGAATCAAGGAGGCTACACCTTC
TRBJ2-7,TRBV28,few,TRBD2,CASSWGGTHAGEQYF,TGTGCCAGCAGCTGGGGGGGGACCCACGCTGGGGAGCAGTACTTC
TRBJ2-5,TRBV5-8,-,-,CASRPTGKETQYF,TGTGCCAGCAGACCGACAGGAAAAGAGACCCAGTACTTC
TRBJ2-7,TRBV27,-,TRBD2,CASSLGRAGYEQYF,TGTGCCAGCAGTTTAGGGAGGGCCGGCTACGAGCAGTACTTC
TRBJ2-1,TRBV6-1,-,TRBD2,CASSELAGGQGEQFF,TGTGCCAGCAGTGAGCTAGCGGGGGGGCAGGGTGAGCAGTTCTTC
TRBJ2-6,TRBV4-3,-,-,CASSLGTFSSGANVLTF,TGCGCCAGCAGTCTCGGGACTTTTTCCTCTGGGGCCAACGTCCTGACTTTC
TRBJ1-5,TRBV4-3,-,-,CASSQEFGANQPQHF,TGCGCCAGCAGCCAAGAATTTGGGGCTAATCAGCCCCAGCATTTT
TRBJ2-7,TRBV3-1/TRBV3-2,few,-,CASSQDATRGYEQYF,TGTGCCAGCAGCCAAGACGCGACTAGGGGGTACGAGCAGTACTTC
TRBJ2-4,TRBV6-2/TRBV6-3,once,TRBD2,CASSHSTSGGAFPIQYF,TGTGCCAGCAGCCACTCGACTAGCGGGGGGGCCTTCCCCATTCAGTACTTC
TRBJ1-6,TRBV5-1,few,TRBD1,CASSLGTGENSPLHF,TGCGCCAGCAGCTTGGGGACAGGGGAAAATTCACCCCTCCACTTT
TRBJ2-3,TRBV5-4,-,-,CASSPGVNTDTQYF,TGTGCCAGCAGCCCAGGGGTCAACACAGATACGCAGTATTTT
TRBJ1-1,TRBV4-2,-,-,CASSREKNTEAFF,TGTGCCAGCAGCCGTGAGAAGAACACTGAAGCTTTCTTT
TRBJ1-2,TRBV9,-,-,CASSDNYGYTF,TGTGCCAGCAGCGATAACTATGGCTACACCTTC
TRBJ1-2,TRBV11-2,-,-,CASSLGSGGPHGYTF,TGTGCCAGCAGCTTAGGTTCGGGGGGACCTCATGGCTACACCTTC
TRBJ2-3,TRBV27,-,-,CASRSSGDTQYF,TGTGCCAGCAGATCGTCCGGAGATACGCAGTATTTT
TRBJ1-2,TRBV11-2,-,-,CASSLSERAIYGYTF,TGTGCCAGCAGCTTAAGTGAACGGGCGATCTATGGCTACACCTTC